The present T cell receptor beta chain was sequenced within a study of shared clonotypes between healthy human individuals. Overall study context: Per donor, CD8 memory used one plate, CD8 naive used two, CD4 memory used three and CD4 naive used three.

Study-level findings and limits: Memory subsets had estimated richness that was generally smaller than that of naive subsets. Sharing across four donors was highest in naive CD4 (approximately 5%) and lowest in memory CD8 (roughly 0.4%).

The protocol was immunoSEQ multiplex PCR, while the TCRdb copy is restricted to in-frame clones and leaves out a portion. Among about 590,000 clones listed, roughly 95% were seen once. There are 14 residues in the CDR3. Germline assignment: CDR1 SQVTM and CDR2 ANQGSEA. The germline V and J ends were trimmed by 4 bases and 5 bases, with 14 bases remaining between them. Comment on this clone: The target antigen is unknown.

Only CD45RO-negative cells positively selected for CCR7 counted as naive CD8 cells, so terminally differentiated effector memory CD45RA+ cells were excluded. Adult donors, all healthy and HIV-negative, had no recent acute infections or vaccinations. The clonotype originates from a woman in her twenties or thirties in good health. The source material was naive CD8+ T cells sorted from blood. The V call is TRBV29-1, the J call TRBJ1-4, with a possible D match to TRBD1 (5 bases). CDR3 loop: CSVGDGDYNEKLFF. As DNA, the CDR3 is TGCAGCGTTGGGGACGGAGACTACAATGAAAAACTGTTTTTT.